The 13 T cell receptor beta chains below all came from one sample that was sequenced in a study of blood T cells in healthy people across ages. The use of a sample-barcoded 5' primer and a J-beta primer mix characterized a second PCR of about 6 to 11 cycles. TCRdb called the 5' RACE reads again in MiXCR, with one record for every CDR3 protein. The top ten clones hold 20% to 30% of a sample with roughly 730,000 distinct CDR3 sequences, 45% to 70% of them seen once. The sample was blood. All receptors derive from a man aged 40-49 years in good health.

V gene TRBV20-1 combines with J gene TRBJ1-1; D is undetermined. The CDR3 is 12 amino acids. CDR1 is DFQATT, CDR2 SNEGSKA, per germline (reference sequence). V lost 7 bases and J 1 base, leaving 10 bases between the germline ends. CDR3 sequence (DNA): TGCAGTGTCCCGGGCACGAACACTGAAGCTTTCTTT. It codes for CSVPGTNTEAFF.

The chain links TRBV4-2 to TRBJ2-2; D is perhaps TRBD1 or TRBD2 (5 bases each). The CDR3 sequence is 15 residues long. Germline CDR1 is LGHNA and CDR2 is YNFKEQ. Trimming took off 0 bases at V and 8 bases at J, with 13 bases between the two ends. This CDR3 is CASSQDGGFGGELFF. CDR3 nucleotide sequence: TGTGCCAGCAGCCAAGATGGGGGTTTCGGAGGGGAGCTGTTTTTT.

The sample holds a few counts of this clonotype. The genes are TRBV7-2 and TRBJ2-5; TRBD1 aligns across 7 bases. The J call could be wrong; TRBJ2-7 is a better fit for the DNA end. Per germline, CDR1 SGHTA and CDR2 FQGNSA. CDR3 size: 14 residues. CDR3 DNA sequence: TGTGCCAGCAGCTCAAACAGGGGTTTCAACGAGCAGTACTTC. Protein product: CASSSNRGFNEQYF.

The sample holds many counts of this clonotype. The CDR3 region has the DNA TGCGCCAGCAGCTGGGACAGCTCCTACGAGCAGTACTTC. This codes for CASSWDSSYEQYF. V and J are TRBV5-1 and TRBJ2-7; 7 bases agree with TRBD1. V shed 3 bases, J shed 0 bases, and the junction held 0 bases outside the gene matches. Germline CDR1 SGHRS, CDR2 YFSETQ. The CDR3 is 13 residues long.

A few counts support this clonotype. The chain combines TRBV20-1 with TRBJ2-3; TRBD1 or TRBD2 may be the D gene (5 bases each). CDR3 length: 15 residues. The V end was cut by 3 bases, the J end by 0 bases, with 13 bases between. CDR1 and CDR2 from the germline V gene are DFQATT and SNEGSKA (reference sequence). CDR3 in amino acids: CSARGARGSTDTQYF. The CDR3 coding sequence is TGCAGTGCTAGGGGTGCGAGGGGAAGCACAGATACGCAGTATTTT.

The J gene is TRBJ2-1, the V gene TRBV7-2; D is possibly TRBD1 or TRBD2 (5 bases each). V gave up 2 bases and J gave up 8 bases, with 19 bases separating them. Germline V gene data show CDR1 as SGHTA and CDR2 as FQGNSA. This CDR3 comprises 16 residues. The CDR3 loop is CASSLSGAIQGHEQFF. In DNA, the CDR3 is TGTGCCAGCAGCTTATCCGGGGCAATTCAGGGCCATGAGCAGTTCTTC.

This clonotype appeared once. The rearrangement links TRBV7-2 to TRBJ2-5, with 11 nucleotides matching TRBD2. The V gene end was trimmed by 2 bases and the J gene end by 2 bases; junction bases not matched to a gene: 4. The germline V gene has CDR1 SGHTA and CDR2 FQGNSA. The CDR3 has 16 residues. The CDR3 coding sequence is TGTGCCAGCAGCTTACATCTAGCGGGGGGTCAAGAGACCCAGTACTTC. Its translation is CASSLHLAGGQETQYF.

The table lists this clonotype with a few counts. The V call is TRBV20-1, the J call TRBJ2-1; TRBD1 aligns across 8 bases. V trimming: 6 bases; J trimming: 4 bases; junction bases outside the gene matches: 8. Germline CDR1 reads DFQATT; CDR2 reads SNEGSKA (reference sequence). This CDR3 has 14 residues. DNA for the CDR3: TGCAGTGCCCTGGGACAGGAAGAGTACAATGAGCAGTTCTTC. Translated: CSALGQEEYNEQFF.

This sequence joins TRBV4-1 and TRBJ2-5, with 9 bases matching TRBD2. The germline V gene has CDR1 MGHRA and CDR2 YSYEKL. The length of the CDR3 is 16 residues. Trimming removed 4 bases from V and 5 bases from J; junction bases left unmatched: 11. This chain's CDR3 is CASSLDRAGGRETQYF. CDR3 coding DNA: TGCGCCAGCAGCCTCGACCGGGCGGGGGGGCGCGAGACCCAGTACTTC.

This clonotype was recorded at least ten times. J is TRBJ2-3 and V is TRBV6-5; 8 bases map to TRBD1. This CDR3 spans 16 amino acids. Trimming cost V 2 bases and J 4 bases; bases outside gene matches: 8. Per the germline V gene, CDR1 is MNHEY and CDR2 is SVGAGI. CDR3 sequence: CASSYGIQGASDTQYF. The CDR3 DNA sequence: TGTGCCAGCAGTTACGGGATCCAGGGGGCATCAGATACGCAGTATTTT.

This chain joins TRBV5-1 and TRBJ2-1; 9 bases match TRBD2. The V gene's germline CDR1 is SGHRS and CDR2 YFSETQ. The trim removed 5 bases at V and 1 base at J, leaving 4 bases unmatched. The CDR3 is 15 amino acids. CDR3 loop: CASRLAGASYNEQFF. CDR3 in DNA: TGCGCCAGCAGATTAGCGGGAGCGTCCTACAATGAGCAGTTCTTC. The whole variable domain, filled in from reference TRBV5-1 and TRBJ2-1, reads KAGVTQTPRYLIKTRGQQVTLSCSPISGHRSVSWYQQTPGQGLQFLFEYFSETQRNKGNFPGRFSGRQFSNSRSEMNVSTLELGDSALYLCASRLAGASYNEQFFGPGTRLTVL.

The sample holds many counts of this clonotype. The V call is TRBV5-1, the J call TRBJ2-7; 10 positions agree with TRBD1. The ends lost 0 bases at V and 5 bases at J; junction bases unmatched: 5. The CDR3 sequence is 15 residues long. Germline V gene lookup returns CDR1 SGHRS and CDR2 YFSETQ. CDR3 in amino acids: CASSLDGTGVDEQYF. CDR3 in DNA: TGCGCCAGCAGCTTGGATGGGACAGGGGTTGACGAGCAGTACTTC. Filled out from reference TRBV5-1 and TRBJ2-7, the complete variable domain reads KAGVTQTPRYLIKTRGQQVTLSCSPISGHRSVSWYQQTPGQGLQFLFEYFSETQRNKGNFPGRFSGRQFSNSRSEMNVSTLELGDSALYLCASSLDGTGVDEQYFGPGTRLTVT.

This clonotype was observed a few times. V is TRBV7-2 and J is TRBJ2-7; 11 positions agree with TRBD2. The CDR3 covers 16 residues. Germline assignment: CDR1 SGHTA and CDR2 FQGNSA. Trimming at V came to 6 bases and at J to 6 bases, leaving 13 bases not matched to a gene. CDR3 residues: CASSLIIAGGPVEQYF. In DNA form, the CDR3 reads TGTGCCAGCAGTCTCATTATAGCGGGAGGGCCGGTCGAGCAGTACTTC.